This TCR beta chain was identified in a study of T-cell memory formation after mild COVID-19. Findings of the study overall: The appearance of some responding clones in pre-infection memory suggested that cross-reactive memory joined.

The germline V and J ends were trimmed by 5 bases and 5 bases, with 22 bases remaining between them. This CDR3 contains 17 residues. Germline CDR1 reads LNHDA; CDR2 reads SQIVND (reference sequence). This clonotype was detected only a few times. Antigen: not known. Via MiXCR, TCRdb re-called the 5' RACE reads, giving one row per CDR3 protein. The sample has fewer than 700,000 distinct CDR3 sequences, about a fifth seen once. The chain has TRBV19 and TRBJ1-5; possible D gene TRBD1, 6 bases. The receptor was isolated from an adult woman who had mild COVID-19 (a few samples of this study predate the infection). Cell type and time point are not known. Sequenced sample: PBMCs or a T cell subset sorted from them (not recorded which). The CDR3 DNA reads as TGTGCCAGTAGTCCAGAAGGGGTCAGGGGAGCAGATCAGCCCCAGCATTTT. As protein: CASSPEGVRGADQPQHF.